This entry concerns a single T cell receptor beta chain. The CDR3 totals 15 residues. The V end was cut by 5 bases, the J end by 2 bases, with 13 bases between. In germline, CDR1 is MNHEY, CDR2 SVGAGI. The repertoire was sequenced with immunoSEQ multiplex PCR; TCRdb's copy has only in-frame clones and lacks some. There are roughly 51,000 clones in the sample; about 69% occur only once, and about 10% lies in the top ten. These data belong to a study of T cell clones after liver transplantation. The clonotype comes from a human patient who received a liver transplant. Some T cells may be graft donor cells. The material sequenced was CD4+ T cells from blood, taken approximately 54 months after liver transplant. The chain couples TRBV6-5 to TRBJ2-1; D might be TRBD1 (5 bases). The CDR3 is CASSKSQGTYNEQFF. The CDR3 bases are TGTGCCAGCAGTAAATCCCAGGGTACCTACAATGAGCAGTTCTTC.